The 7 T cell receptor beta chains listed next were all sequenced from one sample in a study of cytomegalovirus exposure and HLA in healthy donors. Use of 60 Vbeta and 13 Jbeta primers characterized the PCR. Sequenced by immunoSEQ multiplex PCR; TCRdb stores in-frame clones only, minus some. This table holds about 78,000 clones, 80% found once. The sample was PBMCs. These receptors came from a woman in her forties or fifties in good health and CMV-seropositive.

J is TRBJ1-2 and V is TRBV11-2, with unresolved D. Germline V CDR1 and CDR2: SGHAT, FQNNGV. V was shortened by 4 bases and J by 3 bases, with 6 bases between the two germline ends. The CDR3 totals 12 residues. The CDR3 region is CASSSMYYGYTF. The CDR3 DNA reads TGTGCCAGCAGCTCTATGTACTATGGCTACACCTTC.

CDR3 residues: CATSRGGQGNTEAFF. DNA for the CDR3: TGTGCCACCAGCAGAGGGGGACAGGGGAACACTGAAGCTTTCTTT. This chain uses TRBV15 with TRBJ1-1; 9 nucleotides match TRBD1. Per the germline V gene, CDR1 is LNHNV and CDR2 is YYDKDF (reference sequence). The CDR3 is 15 residues long. J was trimmed by 1 base and V by 1 base; bases with no gene match: 1.

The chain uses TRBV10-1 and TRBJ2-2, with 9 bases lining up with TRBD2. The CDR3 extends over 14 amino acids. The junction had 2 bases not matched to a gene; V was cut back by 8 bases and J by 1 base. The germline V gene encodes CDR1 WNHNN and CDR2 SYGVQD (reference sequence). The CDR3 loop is CASRAGGNTGELFF. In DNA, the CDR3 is TGCGCCAGCCGAGCGGGAGGGAACACCGGGGAGCTGTTTTTT.

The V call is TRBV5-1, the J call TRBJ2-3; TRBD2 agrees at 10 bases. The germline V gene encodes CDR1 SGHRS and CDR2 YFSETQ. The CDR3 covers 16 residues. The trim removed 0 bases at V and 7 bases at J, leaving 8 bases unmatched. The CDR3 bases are TGCGCCAGCAGCTTGGGTCCAGCGGGGGGGCTTAATACGCAGTATTTT. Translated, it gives CASSLGPAGGLNTQYF.

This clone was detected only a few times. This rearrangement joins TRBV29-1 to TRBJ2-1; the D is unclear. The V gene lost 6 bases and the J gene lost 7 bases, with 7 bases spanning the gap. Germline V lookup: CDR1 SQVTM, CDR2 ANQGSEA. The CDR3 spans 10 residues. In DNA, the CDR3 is TGCAGCGTCGAGCTAAATGAGCAGTTCTTC. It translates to CSVELNEQFF.

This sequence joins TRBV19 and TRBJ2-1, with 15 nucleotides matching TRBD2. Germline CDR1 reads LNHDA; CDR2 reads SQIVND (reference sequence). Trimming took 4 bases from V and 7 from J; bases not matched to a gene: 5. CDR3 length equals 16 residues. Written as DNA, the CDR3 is TGTGCCAGTAGTACCGGACTAGCGGGAGGGCCTAATGAGCAGTTCTTC. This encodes CASSTGLAGGPNEQFF.

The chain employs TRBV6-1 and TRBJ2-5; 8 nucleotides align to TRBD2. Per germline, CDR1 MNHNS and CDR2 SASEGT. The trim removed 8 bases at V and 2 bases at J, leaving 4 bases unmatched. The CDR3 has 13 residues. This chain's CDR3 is CASSREEQETQYF. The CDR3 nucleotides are TGTGCCAGCTCGCGGGAGGAACAAGAGACCCAGTACTTC.